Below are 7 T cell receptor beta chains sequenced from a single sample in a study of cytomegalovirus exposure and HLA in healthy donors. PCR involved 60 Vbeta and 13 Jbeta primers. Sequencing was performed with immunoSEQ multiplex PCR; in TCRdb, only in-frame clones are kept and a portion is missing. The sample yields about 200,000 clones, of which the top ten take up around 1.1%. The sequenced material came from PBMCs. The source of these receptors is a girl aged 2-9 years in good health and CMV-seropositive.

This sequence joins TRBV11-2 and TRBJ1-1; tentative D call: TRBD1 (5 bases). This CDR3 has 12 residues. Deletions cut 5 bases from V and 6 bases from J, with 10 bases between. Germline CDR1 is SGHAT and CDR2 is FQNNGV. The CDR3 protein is CASSRGLPEAFF. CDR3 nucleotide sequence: TGTGCCAGCAGCCGGGGACTTCCTGAAGCTTTCTTT.

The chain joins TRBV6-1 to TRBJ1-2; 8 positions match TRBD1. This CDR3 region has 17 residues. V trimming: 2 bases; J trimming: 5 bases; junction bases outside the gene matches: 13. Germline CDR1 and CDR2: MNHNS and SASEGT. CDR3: CASSERGQGALTYGYTF. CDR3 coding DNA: TGTGCCAGCAGTGAAAGGGGGCAGGGGGCGCTCACTTATGGCTACACCTTC.

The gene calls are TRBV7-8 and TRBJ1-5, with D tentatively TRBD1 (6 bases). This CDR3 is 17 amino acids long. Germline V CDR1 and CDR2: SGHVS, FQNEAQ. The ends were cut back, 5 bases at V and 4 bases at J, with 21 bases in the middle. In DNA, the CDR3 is TGTGCCAGCAGCATTAAACGGACAGACCCTAAGAATCAGCCCCAGCATTTT. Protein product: CASSIKRTDPKNQPQHF.

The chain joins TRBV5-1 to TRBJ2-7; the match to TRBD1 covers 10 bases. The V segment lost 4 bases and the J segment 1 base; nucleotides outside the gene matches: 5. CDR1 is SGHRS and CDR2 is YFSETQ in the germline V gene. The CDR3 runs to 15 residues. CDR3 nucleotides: TGCGCCAGCAGCCCGACAGGGGGCGCTTCCTACGAGCAGTACTTC. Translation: CASSPTGGASYEQYF.

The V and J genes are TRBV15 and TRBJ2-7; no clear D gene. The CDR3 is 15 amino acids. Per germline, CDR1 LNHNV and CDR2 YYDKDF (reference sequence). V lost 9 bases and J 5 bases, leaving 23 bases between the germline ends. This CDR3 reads CATSPKNRRKDEQYF. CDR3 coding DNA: TGTGCCACATCTCCTAAGAATCGCAGGAAGGACGAGCAGTACTTC.

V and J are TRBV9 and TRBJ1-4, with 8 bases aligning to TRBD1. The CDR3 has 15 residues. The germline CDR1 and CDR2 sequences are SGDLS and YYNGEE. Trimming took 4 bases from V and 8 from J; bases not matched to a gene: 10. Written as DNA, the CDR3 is TGTGCCAGCAGCCATCAGACAGGGGTAGAGGAAAAACTGTTTTTT. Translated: CASSHQTGVEEKLFF.

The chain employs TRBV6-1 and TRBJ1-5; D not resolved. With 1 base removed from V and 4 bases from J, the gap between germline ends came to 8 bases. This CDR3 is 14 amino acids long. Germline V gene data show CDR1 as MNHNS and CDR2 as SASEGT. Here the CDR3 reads CASSEDWANQPQHF. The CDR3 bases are TGTGCCAGCAGTGAAGACTGGGCTAATCAGCCCCAGCATTTT.